The rows below give T cell receptor beta chains drawn from one sample of a study of control samples from healthy donors and cancer patients. TCRdb keeps only in-frame clones here, not all; method: immunoSEQ multiplex PCR. The data contain roughly 180,000 clones, 90% to 95% of them singletons. The specimen sequenced was blood. Receptors originate from a woman in her late teens or twenties in good health. CDR3s include the opening cysteine and the closing phenylalanine or tryptophan. A D gene is named only where the DNA matches it firmly. Clone size is given for some rows only: seen once, a few or many times, or a class if the clone is expanded.

d_call,j_call,clone_size,v_call,cdr3_aa,cdr3_nt
TRBD1,TRBJ2-2,NA,TRBV7-9,CASSWYRDRAGELFF,TGTGCCAGCAGCTGGTACCGGGACAGGGCCGGGGAGCTGTTTTTT
TRBD1,TRBJ2-7,NA,TRBV15,CATSMRDRVYEQYF,TGTGCCACCAGCATGCGGGACAGGGTCTACGAGCAGTACTTC
NA,TRBJ1-1,NA,TRBV20-1,CSALYTEAFF,TGCAGTGCCCTGTACACTGAAGCTTTCTTT
NA,TRBJ1-1,NA,TRBV7-3,CASSLIQAPNTEAFF,TGTGCCAGCAGCTTAATTCAGGCACCAAACACTGAAGCTTTCTTT
TRBD1,TRBJ1-6,NA,TRBV23-1,CASSRLRGTGGPISDSPLHF,TGCGCCAGCAGTCGCCTAAGGGGGACAGGGGGCCCGATTTCGGATTCACCCCTCCACTTT
TRBD1,TRBJ2-5,NA,TRBV10-1,CASSRDSQETQYF,TGCGCCAGCAGTCGGGACAGTCAAGAGACCCAGTACTTC
NA,TRBJ1-1,NA,TRBV2,CASSEMGEDTEAFF,TGTGCCAGCAGTGAGATGGGGGAGGACACTGAAGCTTTCTTT
NA,TRBJ2-1,once,TRBV4-1,CASSPYGNEQFF,TGCGCCAGCAGCCCGTACGGAAATGAGCAGTTCTTC
NA,TRBJ2-7,NA,TRBV3-1/TRBV3-2,CASSQGRYEQYF,TGTGCCAGCAGCCAAGGCCGGTACGAGCAGTACTTC
NA,TRBJ1-5,once,TRBV11-2,CASSLSWGQPQHF,TGTGCCAGCAGCCTATCGTGGGGCCAACCCCAGCATTTT
NA,TRBJ2-2,once,TRBV2,CASRRNMGNTGELFF,TGTGCCAGCAGAAGAAACATGGGAAACACCGGGGAGCTGTTTTTT
TRBD1,TRBJ1-1,NA,TRBV19,CASGRGQGVFEAFF,TGTGCCAGTGGGCGTGGACAGGGAGTTTTTGAAGCTTTCTTT
NA,TRBJ1-2,NA,TRBV19,CASSMNSRYYDGYTF,TGTGCCAGTAGTATGAACAGCCGTTACTATGATGGCTACACCTTC
NA,TRBJ1-2,few,TRBV19,CASSPIGVAQGGGYTF,TGTGCCAGTAGCCCCATAGGGGTTGCGCAGGGAGGTGGCTACACCTTC
NA,TRBJ1-6,once,TRBV28,CASSFEGSPLHF,TGTGCCAGCAGTTTCGAGGGTTCACCCCTCCACTTT
NA,TRBJ2-3,once,TRBV3-1/TRBV3-2,CASSQGGFRTDTQYF,TGTGCCAGCAGCCAAGGAGGGTTTCGGACAGATACGCAGTATTTT
NA,TRBJ2-3,NA,TRBV5-6,CASSLANYWGERDTQYF,TGTGCCAGCAGCTTGGCCAATTATTGGGGGGAGAGAGATACGCAGTATTTT